One and the same sample provided the 19 T cell receptor beta chains below, sequenced in a study of long-term antiretroviral therapy in people with HIV. Version v3.0 of the immunoSEQ assay ran at survey level. The data were produced by immunoSEQ multiplex PCR, yet TCRdb's version contains in-frame clones alone and is incomplete. Of 42,000 or so clones in the sample, 70% to 90% were seen once. This sample comprised unsorted PBMCs, obtained 1.2 years after starting antiretroviral therapy. These receptors all stem from a woman in her forties or fifties with HIV.

This clone was seen a few times. The V and J genes are TRBV7-2 and TRBJ1-2; no definite D call. Germline CDR1 and CDR2: SGHTA and FQGNSA. The V and J ends lost 5 bases and 2 bases respectively, with 9 bases between them. CDR3 size: 13 residues. The CDR3 DNA reads as TGTGCCAGCAGCCGCGCTGGAAACTATGGCTACACCTTC. The encoded protein is CASSRAGNYGYTF.

The V and J genes are TRBV11-3 and TRBJ2-5; the match to TRBD1 covers 7 bases. Germline V gene data show CDR1 as SGHNT and CDR2 as YENEEA. V trimming: 5 bases; J trimming: 2 bases; junction bases outside the gene matches: 2. This CDR3 region has 13 residues. The CDR3 is CASSPGQQETQYF. The DNA of the CDR3 is TGTGCCAGCAGCCCGGGACAGCAAGAGACCCAGTACTTC.

This clone is termed medium-sized. The rearrangement joins TRBV4-1 to TRBJ1-5; D perhaps matches TRBD1 (5 bases). Germline loops: CDR1 MGHRA, CDR2 YSYEKL. The germline V and J ends were trimmed by 0 bases and 6 bases, with 12 bases remaining between them. This CDR3 has 15 residues. The CDR3 reads CASSQDTQGGQPQHF. The CDR3 DNA follows: TGCGCCAGCAGCCAAGATACCCAGGGAGGTCAGCCCCAGCATTTT.

The sample holds one count of this clone. The chain uses TRBV10-3 and TRBJ2-7; possibly TRBD1 or TRBD2 for D (5 bases each). V was pared by 11 bases and J by 4 bases, with 18 bases between. The V gene's germline CDR1 is ENHRY and CDR2 SYGVKD. The CDR3 sequence is 13 residues long. DNA of the CDR3: TGTGCCTCCAACCGAGGGGAGCGGTACGAGCAGTACTTC. Protein: CASNRGERYEQYF.

The gene calls are TRBV27 and TRBJ2-1; 13 bases fit TRBD2. There are 22 residues in the CDR3. Trimming cost V 3 bases and J 5 bases; bases outside gene matches: 22. The V gene's germline CDR1 is MNHEY and CDR2 SMNVEV (reference sequence). CDR3 region: CASSFPRVPGQGLAGRNNEQFF. The CDR3 DNA sequence: TGTGCCAGCAGTTTCCCCCGCGTTCCGGGACAGGGACTAGCGGGGAGAAACAATGAGCAGTTCTTC.

This rearrangement joins TRBV7-9 to TRBJ2-3; possibly TRBD1 or TRBD2 for D (5 bases each). CDR3 length equals 13 residues. Germline loops: CDR1 SEHNR, CDR2 FQNEAQ (reference sequence). Deletions cut 1 base from V and 6 bases from J, with 8 bases between. Written as DNA, the CDR3 is TGTGCCAGCAGCTTAGTAGGGACGGATACGCAGTATTTT. Translated, it gives CASSLVGTDTQYF.

V usage is TRBV7-2 and J usage is TRBJ2-1; D is unclear. V lost 2 bases, J lost 3 bases, and 14 bases lay in between. Germline values: CDR1 SGHTA, CDR2 FQGNSA. This CDR3 is built from 16 residues. The CDR3 bases are TGTGCCAGCAGCTTAACTTCCGGGCGGATCTACAATGAGCAGTTCTTC. Protein: CASSLTSGRIYNEQFF. The full variable domain, completed using reference TRBV7-2 and TRBJ2-1, is GAGVSQSPSNKVTEKGKDVELRCDPISGHTALYWYRQSLGQGLEFLIYFQGNSAPDKSGLPSDRFSAERTGGSVSTLTIQRTQQEDSAVYLCASSLTSGRIYNEQFFGPGTRLTVL.

This sequence joins TRBV5-1 and TRBJ2-3; TRBD1 agrees at 9 bases. Germline V CDR1 and CDR2: SGHRS, YFSETQ. This CDR3 contains 16 residues. Trimming took 3 bases from V and 2 from J; bases not matched to a gene: 7. The CDR3 nucleotides read TGCGCCAGCAGCTCCAGCTACAGGGGGCTCACAGATACGCAGTATTTT. Its protein product is CASSSSYRGLTDTQYF.

CDR3 sequence reads: CAISENRDTQEAFF. The CDR3 nucleotides are TGTGCCATCAGTGAGAATCGGGACACCCAGGAAGCTTTCTTT. This chain connects TRBV10-3 to TRBJ1-1; D perhaps matches TRBD1 (6 bases). From germline, CDR1 is ENHRY and CDR2 SYGVKD. The CDR3 is made up of 14 amino acids. V shed 2 bases and J shed 8 bases, with 15 bases lying between them.

The chain joins TRBV2 to TRBJ2-2; D not resolved. The V end lost 7 bases, the J end lost 4 bases, and 10 bases lay between the germline ends. The CDR3 covers 13 residues. Germline-derived CDR1 and CDR2 are SNHLY and FYNNEI. CDR3 in amino acids: CASTLSSTGELFF. The CDR3 region has the DNA TGTGCCAGCACTTTATCAAGCACCGGGGAGCTGTTTTTT.

This clone was seen only once. This chain links TRBV30 with TRBJ2-1, with 9 bases identical to TRBD1. Germline CDR1 GTSNPN, CDR2 SVGIG (reference sequence). V dropped 0 bases and J dropped 9; count of bases not matched to a gene: 12. The CDR3 has 16 amino acids. The CDR3 DNA sequence: TGTGCCTGGAGTGTTTCTAGGACAGGGGCTTTCAGTGAGCAGTTCTTC. This sequence encodes CAWSVSRTGAFSEQFF. Supplemented by reference TRBV30 and TRBJ2-1, the full variable domain reads SQTIHQWPATLVQPVGSPLSLECTVEGTSNPNLYWYRQAAGRGLQLLFYSVGIGQISSEVPQNLSASRPQDRQFILSSKKLLLSDSGFYLCAWSVSRTGAFSEQFFGPGTRLTVL.

The gene calls are TRBV11-2 and TRBJ2-7, with 7 bases identical to TRBD2. V lost 4 bases, J lost 0 bases, and 6 bases stayed unmatched. Germline loops: CDR1 SGHAT, CDR2 FQNNGV. CDR3 length: 15 residues. The CDR3 loop is CASSSSTGGSYEQYF. The CDR3 region has the DNA TGTGCCAGCAGCTCTTCAACGGGGGGCTCCTACGAGCAGTACTTC. The full variable domain, rest sourced from reference TRBV11-2 and TRBJ2-7, is EAGVAQSPRYKIIEKRQSVAFWCNPISGHATLYWYQQILGQGPKLLIQFQNNGVVDDSQLPKDRFSAERLKGVDSTLKIQPAKLEDSAVYLCASSSSTGGSYEQYFGPGTRLTVT.

The CDR3 DNA sequence: TGTGCCAGCAGCCCCCTCAGGGGGGGGGTCTTTCAAGAGACCCAGTACTTC. Its translation is CASSPLRGGVFQETQYF. The V and J genes are TRBV5-6 and TRBJ2-5, with D perhaps TRBD1 or TRBD2 (7 bases each). V lost 4 bases to trimming and J lost 2 bases, with 21 bases between them. CDR1 and CDR2 (germline): SGHDT, YYEEEE. The CDR3 sequence is 17 residues long.

V gene TRBV5-3 combines with J gene TRBJ2-3; no firm D call. TRBV5-3 is flagged as an ORF with uncertain function. The CDR3 loop spans 11 amino acids. Between the trimmed V and J ends, which lost 7 bases and 5 bases, there was a span of 8 bases. The CDR3 DNA reads as TGTGCCAGAGGTGGGTTAGATACGCAGTATTTT. It specifies CARGGLDTQYF.

The V and J genes are TRBV19 and TRBJ1-4; D is uncertain. V shed 5 bases and J shed 8 bases, with 12 bases lying between them. The germline gives CDR1 LNHDA, CDR2 SQIVND (reference sequence). The CDR3 is 13 residues long. The CDR3 region is CASSFARGEKLFF. CDR3 sequence (DNA): TGTGCCAGTAGTTTTGCACGCGGGGAAAAACTGTTTTTT.

The chain carries TRBV25-1 and TRBJ1-3, with TRBD1 matching over 9 bases. Germline trimming cut 6 bases from V and 1 base from J; bases unmatched to any gene: 7. This CDR3 spans 16 amino acids. Germline CDR1 and CDR2: MGHDK and SYGVNS. The CDR3 DNA reads as TGTGCCAGCAGAAGGACAGGGGTCTTATCTGGAAACACCATATATTTT. Translated: CASRRTGVLSGNTIYF. The whole variable domain, filled in from reference TRBV25-1 and TRBJ1-3, reads EADIYQTPRYLVIGTGKKITLECSQTMGHDKMYWYQQDPGMELHLIHYSYGVNSTEKGDLSSESTVSRIRTEHFPLTLESARPSHTSQYLCASRRTGVLSGNTIYFGEGSWLTVV.

The gene calls are TRBV7-9 and TRBJ1-3; possibly TRBD1 for D (5 bases). The CDR3 has 16 residues. From germline, CDR1 is SEHNR and CDR2 FQNEAQ (reference sequence). Between the trimmed V and J ends, which lost 3 bases and 0 bases, there was a span of 12 bases. CDR3 residues: CASSFFLGLSGNTIYF. CDR3 sequence (DNA): TGTGCCAGCAGCTTCTTTTTGGGACTCTCTGGAAACACCATATATTTT.

The chain couples TRBV5-6 to TRBJ2-3, with D perhaps matching TRBD1 (6 bases). The CDR3 has 16 residues. The V end was cut by 0 bases, the J end by 0 bases, with 11 bases between. The germline V gene encodes CDR1 SGHDT and CDR2 YYEEEE. Here the CDR3 reads CASSLGTVVSTDTQYF. In nucleotides, the CDR3 is TGTGCCAGCAGCTTGGGGACAGTAGTCAGCACAGATACGCAGTATTTT. Together with reference TRBV5-6 and TRBJ2-3, the CDR3 gives the full variable domain: DAGVTQSPTHLIKTRGQQVTLRCSPKSGHDTVSWYQQALGQGPQFIFQYYEEEERQRGNFPDRFSGHQFPNYSSELNVNALLLGDSALYLCASSLGTVVSTDTQYFGPGTRLTVL.

The J gene is TRBJ2-3, the V gene TRBV7-2; unclear D gene. In germline, CDR1 is SGHTA, CDR2 FQGNSA. The ends were cut back, 3 bases at V and 0 bases at J, with 7 bases in the middle. The CDR3 length is 14 residues. The DNA of the CDR3 is TGTGCCAGCAGCTTCGAACCTAGCACAGATACGCAGTATTTT. It yields the protein CASSFEPSTDTQYF.